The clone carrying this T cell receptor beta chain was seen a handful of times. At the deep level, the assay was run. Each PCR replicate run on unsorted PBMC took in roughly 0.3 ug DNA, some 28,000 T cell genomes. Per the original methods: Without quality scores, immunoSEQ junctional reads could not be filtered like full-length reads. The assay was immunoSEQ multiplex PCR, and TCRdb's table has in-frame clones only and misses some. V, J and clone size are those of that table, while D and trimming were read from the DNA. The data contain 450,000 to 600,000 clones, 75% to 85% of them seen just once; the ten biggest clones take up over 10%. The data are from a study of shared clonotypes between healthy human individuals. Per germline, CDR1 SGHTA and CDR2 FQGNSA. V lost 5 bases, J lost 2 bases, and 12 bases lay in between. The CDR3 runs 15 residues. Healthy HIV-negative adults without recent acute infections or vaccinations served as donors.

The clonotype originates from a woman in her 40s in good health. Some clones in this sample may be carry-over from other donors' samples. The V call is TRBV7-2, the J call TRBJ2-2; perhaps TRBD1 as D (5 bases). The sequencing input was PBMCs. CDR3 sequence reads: CASSRQFINTGELFF. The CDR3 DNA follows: TGTGCCAGCAGCAGACAGTTCATAAACACCGGGGAGCTGTTTTTT.